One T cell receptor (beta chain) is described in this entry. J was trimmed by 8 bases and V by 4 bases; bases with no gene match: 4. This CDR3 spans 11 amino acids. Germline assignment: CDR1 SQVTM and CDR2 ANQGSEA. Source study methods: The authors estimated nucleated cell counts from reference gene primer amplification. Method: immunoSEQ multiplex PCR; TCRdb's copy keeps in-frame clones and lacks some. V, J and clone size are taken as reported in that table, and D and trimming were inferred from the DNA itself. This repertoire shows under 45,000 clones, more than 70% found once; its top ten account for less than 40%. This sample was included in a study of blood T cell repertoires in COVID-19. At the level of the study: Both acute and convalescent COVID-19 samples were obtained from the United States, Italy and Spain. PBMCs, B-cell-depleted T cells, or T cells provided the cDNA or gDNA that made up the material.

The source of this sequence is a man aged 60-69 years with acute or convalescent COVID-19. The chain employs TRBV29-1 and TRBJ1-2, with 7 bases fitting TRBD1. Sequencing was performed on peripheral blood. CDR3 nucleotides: TGCAGCGTTGGAGGAGGGGGCGGCTACACCTTC. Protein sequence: CSVGGGGGYTF.